This is a list of T cell receptor beta chains from one sample in a study of T cells in Graves' hyperthyroidism and ophthalmopathy. From the multiplex PCR reads, TCRdb called clonotypes with MiXCR, one entry per CDR3 protein. The table records a few hundred thousand distinct CDR3 sequences, roughly 50% of them present only once. Sequencing was performed on peripheral blood or thyroid tissue (not recorded which). The receptor source for this set is a woman aged 18-30 years with Graves' hyperthyroidism. CDR3s include the opening cysteine and the closing phenylalanine or tryptophan. The D gene is left open where the match is weak. The size entry is marked missing in some rows and otherwise reads once, few, many or a size class.

D gene	V gene	J gene	clone size	CDR3 DNA	CDR3 protein
NA	TRBV5-6	TRBJ2-7	many	TGTGCCAGCACCCTTCCGGGCCGACGGGAGCAGTACTTC	CASTLPGRREQYF
TRBD1	TRBV13	TRBJ2-6	NA	TGTGCCAGCAGCGCGGCCGCCGGACAGGAGTTCCTGACTTTC	CASSAAAGQEFLTF
TRBD1	TRBV29-1	TRBJ2-7	NA	TGCAGCGTACGCCCAGGCGGGACAGGGTACTACGAGCAGTACTTC	CSVRPGGTGYYEQYF
NA	TRBV12-3/TRBV12-4	TRBJ2-5	NA	TGTGCCACCAAGGACAGACAAGAGACCCAGTACTTC	CATKDRQETQYF
TRBD2	TRBV25-1	TRBJ2-7	NA	TGTGCCAGCAGGAGCGGGAGGAGCTCCTACGAGCAGTACTTC	CASRSGRSSYEQYF
TRBD2	TRBV2	TRBJ2-5	many	TGTGCCAGCAGTGGGGGGACTAGCGGGAGCGGAGAGACCCAGTACTTC	CASSGGTSGSGETQYF
NA	TRBV29-1	TRBJ2-7	NA	TGCATCAAGGACGGGTCCTACGAGCAGTACTTC	CIKDGSYEQYF
NA	TRBV7-3	TRBJ2-3	many	TGTGCCAGCAGCCCCGGGACTAGCACAGATACGCAGTATTTT	CASSPGTSTDTQYF
NA	TRBV30	TRBJ2-7	NA	TGTGCCTGGAGTGTAGACCCCAGGGACTACGAGCAGTACTTC	CAWSVDPRDYEQYF
NA	TRBV13	TRBJ1-1	NA	TGTGCCAGCAGCTTACAGGGGTGGAGGACTGAAGCTTTCTTT	CASSLQGWRTEAFF
NA	TRBV6-2/TRBV6-3	TRBJ2-2	NA	TGTGCCAGCAGTTACACAGGGGAGGCCGGGGAGCTGTTTTTT	CASSYTGEAGELFF
NA	TRBV11-2	TRBJ1-5	NA	TGTGCCAGCAGCTCCCCCGGGACTAGCAATCAGCCCCAGCATTTT	CASSSPGTSNQPQHF
NA	TRBV2	TRBJ2-5	many	TGTGCCAGCAGAGACGCCGGGGACAAAGAGACCCAGTACTTC	CASRDAGDKETQYF
TRBD1	TRBV7-2	TRBJ1-2	NA	TGCGCCAGCACCCGGGACAGGAACTATGGCTACACCTTC	CASTRDRNYGYTF
TRBD2	TRBV20-1	TRBJ2-3	NA	TGCAGTGTACCTCTAGCGGGAGTCTATACGCAGTATTTT	CSVPLAGVYTQYF
NA	TRBV7-3	TRBJ1-1	NA	TGTGCCAGCAGCCCTGACACAAGGTTGAGCACTGAAGCTTTCTTT	CASSPDTRLSTEAFF
TRBD1	TRBV10-3	TRBJ1-2	many	TGTGCCATCAGTGAGTCACGGACAGGGGGCTTTGGCTACACCTTC	CAISESRTGGFGYTF
NA	TRBV20-1	TRBJ1-1	many	TGCAGTGCTAGAGACCAGTCAGGGGATACTGAAGCTTTCTTT	CSARDQSGDTEAFF
TRBD2	TRBV6-2/TRBV6-3	TRBJ2-7	many	TGTGCCAGCAGAGACTCGAGGAGCGGGAGGGCTTTCGAGCAGTACTTC	CASRDSRSGRAFEQYF
NA	TRBV12-5	TRBJ2-6	few	TGTGCTAGTGGCCCCGGGTCCCCCTTAGCTGGGGCCAACGTCCTGACTTTC	CASGPGSPLAGANVLTF
NA	TRBV7-7	TRBJ2-2	NA	TGCGCCAGCAGCCACCTGGGGTCGGGGGCGAGGACCGGGGAGCTGTTTTTT	CASSHLGSGARTGELFF
TRBD2	TRBV5-1	TRBJ2-7	NA	TGCGCCAGCAGCCCCTGGCTAGCGGGGAACGAGCAGTACTTC	CASSPWLAGNEQYF
TRBD1	TRBV20-1	TRBJ2-3	NA	TGCAGTGCTAGGAGGGGGCTTGATACGCAGTATTTT	CSARRGLDTQYF
TRBD1	TRBV6-2/TRBV6-3	TRBJ1-5	many	TGTGCCAGCACCGCCGGGACAGACCTGAAGCCCCAGCATTTT	CASTAGTDLKPQHF
NA	TRBV7-9	TRBJ1-1	NA	TGTGCCAGCAGCAGGACCTTAGGGACTGAAGCTTTCTTT	CASSRTLGTEAFF
TRBD2	TRBV29-1	TRBJ2-5	many	TGCAGCGTTCAAAGCGGGAGGGTTGAGACCCAGTACTTC	CSVQSGRVETQYF
TRBD2	TRBV7-2	TRBJ2-7	NA	TGTGCCAGCAGTGAAGGGGCTAGCGGGAGCCACGAGCGGTACTTC	CASSEGASGSHERYF
TRBD1	TRBV10-3	TRBJ1-1	NA	TGTGCCATCAGGACCCCGGGACAGGGATACACTGAAGCTTTCTTT	CAIRTPGQGYTEAFF
TRBD2	TRBV24-1	TRBJ2-2	many	TGTGCCACCAGTGACCCGGCTAGCGGGACGGGTACCGGGGAGCTGTTTTTT	CATSDPASGTGTGELFF
NA	TRBV29-1	TRBJ2-1	NA	TGCAGCGTCGCGCAAGGGACCTCCTACAATGAGCAGTTCTTC	CSVAQGTSYNEQFF
NA	TRBV29-1	TRBJ2-7	many	TGCAGCGTTGAGCTGGGACCGCTAAACGAGCAGTACTTC	CSVELGPLNEQYF
NA	TRBV2	TRBJ1-5	NA	TGTGCCAGCAGGGACTCCGGCGGTAGCAATCAGCCCCAGCATTTT	CASRDSGGSNQPQHF
NA	TRBV10-1	TRBJ2-5	many	TGCGCCAGCAGTGAGTCAACTCTGGCCGGGGATCAAGAGACCCAGTACTTC	CASSESTLAGDQETQYF
NA	TRBV11-3	TRBJ2-7	many	TGTGCCAGCAGCTCTGGACTTCTCTCCGGGGAGCAGTACTTC	CASSSGLLSGEQYF
NA	TRBV7-2	TRBJ2-5	many	TGTGCCAGCAGCTTACTTACAAAGACCCAGTACTTC	CASSLLTKTQYF
TRBD1	TRBV12-3/TRBV12-4	TRBJ1-6	many	TGTGCCAGCAGTGGACAGGGTTCCTATAATTCACCCCTCCACTTT	CASSGQGSYNSPLHF
TRBD1	TRBV6-6	TRBJ1-5	NA	TGTGCCAGCAGGGGACAGGGTGAAGAGACCCAGCATTTT	CASRGQGEETQHF
TRBD2	TRBV7-9	TRBJ2-7	once	TGTGCCAGCAGCCCAAGACGTGGACTAGCGAACTACGAGCAGTACTTC	CASSPRRGLANYEQYF
TRBD2	TRBV10-3	TRBJ2-7	NA	TGTGCCAGCACTTCAGACCCTCCGGGACTAGCGGCCGAGCAGTACTTC	CASTSDPPGLAAEQYF
NA	TRBV29-1	TRBJ2-5	many	TGCAGCGCTGAAATTGGGGACAAAGAGACCCAGTACTTC	CSAEIGDKETQYF
TRBD2	TRBV20-1	TRBJ2-3	NA	TGCAGTGGATTAGCGGGAGACGGAGATACGCAGTATTTT	CSGLAGDGDTQYF
NA	TRBV20-1	TRBJ1-2	many	TGCAGTGCCCCAACTAGGACTCTTGAACCTTATGGCTACACCTTC	CSAPTRTLEPYGYTF
TRBD1	TRBV19	TRBJ1-2	few	TGTGCCAGTAGTATACCGGGACAGGGGAACTATGGCTACACCTTC	CASSIPGQGNYGYTF
TRBD1	TRBV19	TRBJ2-2	many	TGTGCCAGTAGTACCGAGGGGGCCACCGGGGAGCTGTTTTTT	CASSTEGATGELFF
NA	TRBV7-2	TRBJ1-3	NA	TGTGCCAGCAGCTTAGGGCCAGGGGTCGTAAGTGGAAACACCATATATTTT	CASSLGPGVVSGNTIYF
NA	TRBV7-2	TRBJ1-2	many	TGTGCCAGCAGCTTAGCGCCCGGGGTGGGCTATGGCTACACCTTC	CASSLAPGVGYGYTF
NA	TRBV7-7	TRBJ2-3	NA	TGTGCCAGCAGTCTATCCGGGGTGGTACACATTGATACGCAGTATTTT	CASSLSGVVHIDTQYF
TRBD1	TRBV19	TRBJ2-7	NA	TGTGCCAGTAGTACCCCGAGGGACAGCCTCACCTACGCGCAGTACTTC	CASSTPRDSLTYAQYF
TRBD1	TRBV10-3	TRBJ1-2	NA	TGTGCCATCAGTTACCTCGGGACAGGGGGCGGCTACACCTTC	CAISYLGTGGGYTF
NA	TRBV7-9	TRBJ2-7	many	TGTGCCAGCAGCTTAGGACAGGGCAGGAGCGGGACTTACGAGCAGTACTTC	CASSLGQGRSGTYEQYF
NA	TRBV24-1	TRBJ2-7	NA	TGTGCCACCAGTGATCCGGGCCAGGGCTACGAGCAGTACTTC	CATSDPGQGYEQYF
NA	TRBV7-9	TRBJ2-7	many	TGTGCCAGCAGCACACCGGGACGGAGCTACGAGCAGTACTTC	CASSTPGRSYEQYF
NA	TRBV7-8	TRBJ1-1	NA	TGTGCCAGCAGCCACACAGGGCGTACTGAAGCTTTCTTT	CASSHTGRTEAFF
NA	TRBV7-2	TRBJ1-1	many	TGTGCCAGCAGCTTAGTTATGGGGAGCTCCACTGAAGCTTTCTTT	CASSLVMGSSTEAFF
NA	TRBV29-1	TRBJ2-7	NA	TGCAGCGTCAGATCTGGGCAGGGCGCAACCTACGAGCAGTACTTC	CSVRSGQGATYEQYF
TRBD1	TRBV12-5	TRBJ1-5	NA	TGTGCTAGTGGTTTGGGGACAGGGGTGGATGGCAATCAGCCCCAGCATTTT	CASGLGTGVDGNQPQHF
TRBD1	TRBV5-8	TRBJ1-2	many	TGTGCCAGCAGCTGGGGGCCCGGGACAGGGACGGGTGGCTACACCTTC	CASSWGPGTGTGGYTF
TRBD1	TRBV15	TRBJ1-1	NA	TGTGCCACCAGCAGCACTTACAGGGGCATGAACACTGAAGCTTTCTTT	CATSSTYRGMNTEAFF